This T cell receptor (beta chain) originates from a study of CD8+CD57+ T cells in acquired aplastic anemia. TCR beta VDJ and CDR3 profiles were obtained from a genomic DNA template. TCRdb reanalysed the reads using MiXCR and keeps one entry per CDR3 protein. Seen here are more than 100,000 distinct CDR3 sequences, around 48% observed once, and the top ten hold around 2.5%. V was pared by 5 bases and J by 4 bases, with 14 bases between. CDR3 length: 13 residues. Per the germline V gene, CDR1 is DFQATT and CDR2 is SNEGSKA (reference sequence). The chain uses TRBV20-1 and TRBJ1-2; maybe TRBD1 (6 bases). The clonotype comes from a human donor in good health, serving as a control. The sequencing input was sorted CD4+, CD8+, or CD8+CD57+ T cells (not recorded which) from PBMCs. The CDR3 coding sequence is TGCAGTGCTCTGGGGGCCGGGAGCTATGGCTACACCTTC. The encoded protein is CSALGAGSYGYTF.